A selection of T cell receptor beta chains follows, all from one sample in a study of cytotoxic CD8 clonotypes in ibrutinib-treated CLL. Here immunoSEQ multiplex PCR was the method, and the copy in TCRdb shows in-frame clones only, minus some. The table shows a few hundred thousand clones, with 67% occurring only once. This specimen consisted of PBMCs, obtained after 36 months of ibrutinib treatment. The receptors were sampled from a human donor with chronic lymphocytic leukemia. Each CDR3 is given with its conserved first and last residue. Each record gives: D gene, V gene, J gene, clone size, CDR3 DNA, CDR3 protein. A D gene is named only where the DNA matches it firmly. Not all rows give a size; the values are once, few, many and, for expanded clones, a class.

>TRBD1|TRBV6-5|TRBJ1-5|-
TGTGCCAGCAGTTACTCCGGGACAGGGATTTCTCAGCCCCAGCATTTT
CASSYSGTGISQPQHF
>-|TRBV19|TRBJ2-7|few
TGTGCCAGTAGCGGGAGCTTCAACGAGCAGTACTTC
CASSGSFNEQYF
>-|TRBV28|TRBJ2-7|-
TGTGCCAGCAGTTTATTGTGGTCCTACGAGCAGTACTTC
CASSLLWSYEQYF
>-|TRBV6-1|TRBJ1-5|-
TGTGCCAGCAGTGAAACCATTCGATATCAGCCCCAGCATTTT
CASSETIRYQPQHF
>-|TRBV29-1|TRBJ2-7|-
TGCAGCGTTCATCAGCCTAACTCCTACGAGCAGTACTTC
CSVHQPNSYEQYF
>TRBD1|TRBV7-3|TRBJ2-7|few
TGTGCCAGCAGCTCGGGACAGGGGATCGAGCAGTACTTC
CASSSGQGIEQYF
>-|TRBV30|TRBJ2-1|-
TGTGCCTGGAGTGTACGGCCTAGCGAGGACAATGAGCAGTTCTTC
CAWSVRPSEDNEQFF
>-|TRBV10-3|TRBJ1-5|few
TGTGCCATCAGTGGGGAGAGCAATCAGCCCCAGCATTTT
CAISGESNQPQHF
>-|TRBV6-1|TRBJ1-1|-
TGTGCCAGCAACCCACCGGACACTGAAGCTTTCTTT
CASNPPDTEAFF
>TRBD1|TRBV9|TRBJ2-7|few
TGTGCCAGCAGCCTTTGGACAGGGGCCTACGAGCAGTACTTC
CASSLWTGAYEQYF
>TRBD2|TRBV14|TRBJ2-3|-
TGTGCCAGCAGCCTACCGGGACTAGCCGATACGCAGTATTTT
CASSLPGLADTQYF
>TRBD1|TRBV6-5|TRBJ2-1|-
TGTGCCAGCAGAACCGGACAGGGCAATGAGCAGTTCTTC
CASRTGQGNEQFF
>TRBD2|TRBV18|TRBJ2-3|-
TGTGCCAGCTCACCATACAGCGGGGCGACAGATACGCAGTATTTT
CASSPYSGATDTQYF
>TRBD1|TRBV7-8|TRBJ2-3|-
TGTGCCAGCAGCTTCTACCCGGGACAGAACACAGATACGCAGTATTTT
CASSFYPGQNTDTQYF
>-|TRBV15|TRBJ2-7|-
TGTGCCACCAGAAAGGGCAGGGACGAGCAGTACTTC
CATRKGRDEQYF
>TRBD1|TRBV13|TRBJ1-2|-
TGTGCCAGCAGCTTATACAGGGGGAAAAACTATGGCTACACCTTC
CASSLYRGKNYGYTF
>-|TRBV27|TRBJ2-1|-
TGTGCCAGCAGTTTAGTACGGTACAATGAGCAGTTCTTC
CASSLVRYNEQFF
>-|TRBV19|TRBJ2-4|-
TGTGCCAGTAGTATAGTGCAGGGGTGGTCAAACATTCAGTACTTC
CASSIVQGWSNIQYF
>-|TRBV7-9|TRBJ2-6|once
TGTGCCAGCAGCCTGCAGAGCTCTGGGGCCAACGTCCTGACTTTC
CASSLQSSGANVLTF
>-|TRBV6-6|TRBJ1-2|once
TGTGCCAGCTCCGGCGGCCCGGGGTCGACTAACTATGGCTACACCTTC
CASSGGPGSTNYGYTF
>-|TRBV4-3|TRBJ2-7|-
TGCGCCAGCAGCCAAGATGGCTTGGGCGAGCAGTACTTC
CASSQDGLGEQYF
>-|TRBV9|TRBJ2-7|few
TGTGCCAGCAGCGTGCGACAGGGCGGGGACGAGCAGTACTTC
CASSVRQGGDEQYF
>-|TRBV5-1|TRBJ2-2|-
TGCGCCAGCAGCTTGGCGCTAGCCTCTGGGGAGCTGTTTTTT
CASSLALASGELFF
>-|TRBV29-1|TRBJ2-3|-
TGCAGCGTTGAACAAGGCGGCACAGATACGCAGTATTTT
CSVEQGGTDTQYF